These 24 T cell receptor beta chains were sequenced from one sample in a study of identical twins. One entry per CDR3 protein, called by TCRdb with MiXCR from the 5' RACE reads. The sample carries 500,000 to 700,000 distinct CDR3 sequences, about 7.1% recorded once. These data are also associated with another study on yellow fever vaccine responses in identical twins.

Sequencing input: PBMCs. These receptors were taken from a woman between 18 and 29 years old in good health.

The sample holds a few counts of this clonotype. A junction end diverges from the germline sequence, so it may reflect a read error. The V and J genes are TRBV6-1 and TRBJ1-1, with unresolved D. The CDR3 is 12 amino acids. CDR1 MNHNS and CDR2 SASEGT come from the germline V gene. The CDR3 loop is CASSEALPEAFF. In nucleotides, the CDR3 is TGTGCCAGCAGTGAAGCGCTTCCTGAGGCTTTCTTT.

This clonotype was counted at least ten times. The CDR3 loop reads CAISRGTNEQFF. CDR3 sequence (DNA): TGTGCCATCAGCCGGGGCACGAATGAGCAGTTCTTC. The genes are TRBV10-3 and TRBJ2-1; D may match TRBD1 or TRBD2 (5 bases each). V lost 6 bases, J lost 7 bases, and 10 bases lay in between. The CDR3 is 12 residues long. The germline V gene has CDR1 ENHRY and CDR2 SYGVKD.

A word on this clonotype: Just one base apart from a much larger clone, this may be a read error. The chain employs TRBV7-9 and TRBJ1-1; TRBD1 matches 7 bases. Germline V gene lookup returns CDR1 SEHNR and CDR2 FQNEAQ (reference sequence). This CDR3 spans 15 amino acids. The CDR3: CATSLATGMNTEAFF. DNA for the CDR3: TGTGCCACCAGCTTAGCGACAGGGATGAACACTGAAGCTTTCTTT. The full variable domain, with the rest looked up from reference TRBV7-9 and TRBJ1-1, is DTGVSQNPRHKITKRGQNVTFRCDPISEHNRLYWYRQTLGQGPEFLTYFQNEAQLEKSRLLSDRFSAERPKGSFSTLEIQRTEQGDSAMYLCATSLATGMNTEAFFGQGTRLTVV.

In this sample, this clonotype turned up a few times. The J gene is TRBJ2-3, the V gene TRBV6-1; a possible D gene is TRBD2 (6 bases). Germline V gene lookup returns CDR1 MNHNS and CDR2 SASEGT. The CDR3 is 18 amino acids. V was trimmed by 6 bases and J by 6 bases, leaving 28 bases between them. The CDR3 spells CASSPAAPTSWGTDTQYF. CDR3 coding DNA: TGTGCCAGCAGCCCAGCCGCCCCGACTAGTTGGGGAACCGATACGCAGTATTTT.

Worth noting for this clonotype: Possible read error: a much larger clone is one base away. This chain uses TRBV5-1 with TRBJ2-1; D is unclear. The CDR3 totals 15 residues. Trimming took off 2 bases at V and 5 bases at J, with 14 bases between the two ends. Germline-derived CDR1 and CDR2 are SGHRS and YFSETQ. DNA for the CDR3: TGCGCCAGCAGCTTCCGGAACTCCGTAAACAATGAGCAGTTCTTC. This gives the protein CASSFRNSVNNEQFF. Based on the CDR3 plus reference TRBV5-1 and TRBJ2-1, the full variable domain is KAGVTQTPRYLIKTRGQQVTLSCSPISGHRSVSWYQQTPGQGLQFLFEYFSETQRNKGNFPGRFSGRQFSNSRSEMNVSTLELGDSALYLCASSFRNSVNNEQFFGPGTRLTVL.

This clonotype was detected ten times or more. The CDR3 DNA sequence: TGTGCCAGTGGGGGGGCAACCTTTAGCACAGATACGCAGTATTTT. Protein product: CASGGATFSTDTQYF. V is TRBV28 and J is TRBJ2-3, with a weak D call TRBD2 (7 bases). The V end was cut by 9 bases, the J end by 0 bases, with 16 bases between. CDR3 length: 15 residues. Germline lookup yields CDR1 MDHEN and CDR2 SYDVKM.

This clonotype was seen a handful of times. The genes are TRBV5-1 and TRBJ2-1; D may be TRBD2 (5 bases). Per the germline V gene, CDR1 is SGHRS and CDR2 is YFSETQ. V was trimmed by 4 bases and J by 8 bases, leaving 19 bases between them. CDR3 length: 15 amino acids. The CDR3 DNA is TGCGCCAGCAGCAGAACACTAGGATATGGGGATGAGCAGTTCTTC. It specifies CASSRTLGYGDEQFF. Combining the CDR3 with reference TRBV5-1 and TRBJ2-1 gives the whole variable domain KAGVTQTPRYLIKTRGQQVTLSCSPISGHRSVSWYQQTPGQGLQFLFEYFSETQRNKGNFPGRFSGRQFSNSRSEMNVSTLELGDSALYLCASSRTLGYGDEQFFGPGTRLTVL.

This clonotype has only a few counts. This chain joins TRBV6-5 and TRBJ2-7; D possibly matches TRBD1 or TRBD2 (6 bases each). This CDR3 has 17 amino acids. Trimming cost V 2 bases and J 0 bases, with 17 bases left between them. Germline CDR1 reads MNHEY; CDR2 reads SVGAGI. CDR3 amino acids: CASSYGRGRFLSYEQYV. CDR3 sequence (DNA): TGTGCCAGCAGTTACGGTAGGGGGAGGTTCCTCTCCTACGAGCAGTACGTC.

This clonotype was counted many times. V and J are TRBV14 and TRBJ1-3, with D uncertain. Per germline, CDR1 SGHDN and CDR2 FVKESK. This CDR3 is built from 15 residues. The germline V and J ends were trimmed by 0 bases and 2 bases, with 8 bases remaining between them. This chain's CDR3 is CASSQDLGPGNTIYF. As DNA, the CDR3 is TGTGCCAGCAGCCAAGATTTAGGGCCTGGAAACACCATATATTTT. Using reference TRBV14 and TRBJ1-3 for the parts outside the CDR3, the full variable domain is EAGVTQFPSHSVIEKGQTVTLRCDPISGHDNLYWYRRVMGKEIKFLLHFVKESKQDESGMPNNRFLAERTGGTYSTLKVQPAELEDSGVYFCASSQDLGPGNTIYFGEGSWLTVV.

This clonotype was counted only a few times. The chain uses TRBV6-1 and TRBJ2-5; D tentatively fits TRBD1 or TRBD2 (5 bases each). The V gene lost 6 bases and the J gene lost 3 bases, with 17 bases spanning the gap. The CDR3 sequence is 15 residues long. Germline V CDR1 and CDR2: MNHNS, SASEGT. The CDR3 DNA reads TGTGCCAGCAGGATAATCCGGGACGGAGAAGAGACCCAGTACTTC. Translating gives CASRIIRDGEETQYF.

This clonotype appeared many times. The rearrangement links TRBV12-3 or TRBV12-4 to TRBJ2-5; possibly TRBD1 for D (6 bases). The V end was cut by 7 bases, the J end by 2 bases, with 8 bases between. This CDR3 region has 12 residues. The CDR3: CASNREQETQYF. DNA of the CDR3: TGTGCCAGCAACAGGGAACAAGAGACCCAGTACTTC.

This clonotype has more than one count but fewer than ten. CDR3: CASRGLAGPYEQYV. As DNA, the CDR3 is TGTGCCAGCAGGGGACTAGCGGGACCCTACGAGCAGTACGTC. V and J are TRBV27 and TRBJ2-7; 13 bases map to TRBD2. From germline, CDR1 is MNHEY and CDR2 SMNVEV (reference sequence). CDR3 length: 14 residues. After removal of 6 bases from V and 2 bases from J, the junction contained 1 base not matched to a gene.

With regard to this clonotype: A clone one base away is much larger, so this may be a read error. The chain couples TRBV12-3 or TRBV12-4 to TRBJ2-2; 8 bases align to TRBD2. The CDR3 is made up of 18 amino acids. DNA for the CDR3: TGTGCCAGCTGTTTAGCGCTGCAGTCGAGCGGGAGTACCGGGGAGCTGTTTTTT. It specifies CASCLALQSSGSTGELFF.

Many counts were recorded for this clonotype. This sequence joins TRBV25-1 and TRBJ2-2; a possible D gene is TRBD1 (6 bases). Trimming took off 8 bases at V and 2 bases at J, with 12 bases between the two ends. The length of the CDR3 is 14 residues. Germline CDR1 and CDR2: MGHDK and SYGVNS. CDR3 DNA: TGTGCCAGCCAGGGGTCGGATAACACCGGGGAGCTGTTTTTT. It yields the protein CASQGSDNTGELFF.

This clonotype was detected a few times. The chain has TRBV24-1 and TRBJ2-1; tentatively, D is TRBD2 (6 bases). Germline V gene lookup returns CDR1 KGHDR and CDR2 SFDVKD. V lost 4 bases and J lost 4, with 10 bases in between. The CDR3 is 14 amino acids. The CDR3 loop is CATSEAGIYNEQFF. The CDR3 nucleotides are TGTGCCACCAGTGAGGCGGGGATATACAATGAGCAGTTCTTC.

This clonotype was counted a few times. This chain uses TRBV7-8 with TRBJ2-7; D gene uncertain. From germline, CDR1 is SGHVS and CDR2 FQNEAQ. CDR3 length equals 15 residues. V gave up 3 bases and J gave up 0 bases, with 12 bases separating them. The CDR3 protein is CASSLKGASSYEQYV. The CDR3 region has the DNA TGTGCCAGCAGCTTGAAAGGTGCTAGCTCCTACGAGCAGTACGTC.

This chain uses TRBV2 with TRBJ2-7; 10 bases map to TRBD2. Germline V CDR1 and CDR2: SNHLY, FYNNEI. Germline trimming cut 1 base from V and 3 bases from J; bases unmatched to any gene: 6. This CDR3 has 16 residues. The CDR3 sequence: CASSEVWTSGIYEQYF. The CDR3 DNA reads as TGTGCCAGCAGTGAAGTGTGGACTAGCGGAATCTACGAGCAGTACTTC.

This clonotype has more than one count but fewer than ten. V and J are TRBV2 and TRBJ2-1; D possibly corresponds to TRBD2 (6 bases). The CDR3 is made up of 16 amino acids. The germline V gene has CDR1 SNHLY and CDR2 FYNNEI. Trimming stripped 5 bases from V and 6 bases from J, with 20 bases between. CDR3 DNA sequence: TGTGCCAGCAGTAATCGGGAGAGGGCCCCCTTCAATGAGCAGTTCTTC. Translation: CASSNRERAPFNEQFF.

The chain carries TRBV20-1 and TRBJ2-7; tentative D call: TRBD2 (5 bases). This CDR3 is 11 amino acids long. Germline V gives CDR1 DFQATT, CDR2 SNEGSKA (reference sequence). Deletions cut 5 bases from V and 4 bases from J, with 9 bases between. The CDR3 loop reads CSAEREYEQYF. The CDR3 coding sequence is TGCAGTGCTGAGAGGGAATACGAGCAGTACTTC.

The rearrangement uses TRBV7-9 and TRBJ2-3; a weak D match, TRBD2 (6 bases). This CDR3 spans 17 amino acids. CDR1 and CDR2 from the germline V gene are SEHNR and FQNEAQ (reference sequence). V was clipped by 0 bases and J by 4 bases, with 17 bases between them. In DNA form, the CDR3 reads TGTGCCAGCAGCTTAGCGCTGGGTGGAGGGGAAGCAGATACGCAGTATTTT. It yields the protein CASSLALGGGEADTQYF.

The J gene is TRBJ2-1, the V gene TRBV6-2 or TRBV6-3; 7 positions agree with TRBD1. This CDR3 spans 16 amino acids. The germline V gene encodes CDR1 MNHEY and CDR2 SVGEGT. The V gene end was trimmed by 6 bases and the J gene end by 5 bases; junction bases not matched to a gene: 13. CDR3 sequence (DNA): TGTGCCAGCAGGATGGGACAGCACCAGAATAACAATGAGCAGTTCTTC. This gives the protein CASRMGQHQNNNEQFF.

The J gene is TRBJ2-1, the V gene TRBV5-1; D remains unclear. CDR1 and CDR2 (germline): SGHRS, YFSETQ. Trimming stripped 3 bases from V and 2 bases from J, with 9 bases between. The CDR3 has 14 residues. The CDR3 region has the DNA TGCGCCAGCAGCTCGGCCAGCACCTACAATGAGCAGTTCTTC. Its translation is CASSSASTYNEQFF.

This clonotype was counted only a few times. The chain couples TRBV12-3 or TRBV12-4 to TRBJ2-1, with 8 positions matching TRBD2. The CDR3 sequence is 17 residues long. The J segment lost 8 bases and the V segment lost 5 bases, leaving 17 bases of the junction unmatched. CDR3 region: CASSPITSGAGADEQFF. For the CDR3, the DNA is TGTGCCAGCAGTCCCATTACCTCTGGAGCGGGGGCGGATGAGCAGTTCTTC.

In this sample, this clonotype turned up a few times. CDR3 nucleotide sequence: TGCAGTGCTAGATTAACAGGGACCAAGAACAATGAGCAGTTCTTC. As protein: CSARLTGTKNNEQFF. This chain uses TRBV20-1 with TRBJ2-1; a weak D match, TRBD1 (6 bases). The germline V and J ends were trimmed by 2 bases and 5 bases, with 16 bases remaining between them. CDR1 and CDR2 (germline): DFQATT, SNEGSKA (reference sequence). This CDR3 region has 15 residues.